This T cell receptor (beta chain) was documented in a study of blood T cell repertoires in COVID-19. Profiled with immunoSEQ multiplex PCR; TCRdb holds only in-frame clones, not every one. Among almost 250,000 clones listed, around 88% were seen once. V was trimmed by 5 bases and J by 2 bases, leaving 12 bases between them. The CDR3 runs to 14 residues. From germline, CDR1 is LNHDA and CDR2 SQIVND (reference sequence). The specimen was peripheral blood. V gene TRBV19 combines with J gene TRBJ2-5; a possible D gene is TRBD2 (6 bases). The receptor was isolated from an elderly woman with COVID-19, enrolled during active disease. In DNA form, the CDR3 reads TGTGCCAGTAGTGGCGGGGTAAAACAAGAGACCCAGTACTTC. This translates into CASSGGVKQETQYF.